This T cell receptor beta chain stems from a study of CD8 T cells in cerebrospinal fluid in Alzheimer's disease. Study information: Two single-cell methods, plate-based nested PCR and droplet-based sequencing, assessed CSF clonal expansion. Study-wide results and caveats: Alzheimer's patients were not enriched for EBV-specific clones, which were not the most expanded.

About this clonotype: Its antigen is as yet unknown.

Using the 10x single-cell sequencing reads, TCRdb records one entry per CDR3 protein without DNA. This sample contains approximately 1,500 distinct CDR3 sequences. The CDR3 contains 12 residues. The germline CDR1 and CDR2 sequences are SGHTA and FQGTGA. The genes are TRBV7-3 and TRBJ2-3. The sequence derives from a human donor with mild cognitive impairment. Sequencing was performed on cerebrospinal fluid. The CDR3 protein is CASSHFADTQYF.